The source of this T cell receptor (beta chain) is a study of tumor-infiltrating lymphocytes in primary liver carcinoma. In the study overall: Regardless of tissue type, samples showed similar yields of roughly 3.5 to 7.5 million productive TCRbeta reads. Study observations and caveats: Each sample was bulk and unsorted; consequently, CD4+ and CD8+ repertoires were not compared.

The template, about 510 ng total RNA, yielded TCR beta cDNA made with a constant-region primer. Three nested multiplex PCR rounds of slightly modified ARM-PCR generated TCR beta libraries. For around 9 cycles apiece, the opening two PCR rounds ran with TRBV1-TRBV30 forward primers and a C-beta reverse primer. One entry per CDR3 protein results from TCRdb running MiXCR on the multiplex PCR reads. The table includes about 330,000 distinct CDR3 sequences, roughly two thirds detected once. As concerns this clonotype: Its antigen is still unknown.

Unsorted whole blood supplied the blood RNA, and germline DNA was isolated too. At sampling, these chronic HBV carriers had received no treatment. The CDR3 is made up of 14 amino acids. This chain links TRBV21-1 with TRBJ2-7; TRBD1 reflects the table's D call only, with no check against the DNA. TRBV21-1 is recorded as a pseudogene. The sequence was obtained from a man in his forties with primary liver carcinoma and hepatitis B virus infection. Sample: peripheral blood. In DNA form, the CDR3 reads TGTGCCAGCAGAGGACAGGAATACTCCTACGAGCAGTACTTC. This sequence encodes CASRGQEYSYEQYF.